The 7 T cell receptor beta chains below come from one sample, sequenced in a study of blood T cell repertoires in COVID-19. Assay: immunoSEQ multiplex PCR; the TCRdb copy retains only in-frame clones and omits some. Of approximately 37,000 clones in the sample, 80% to 95% were seen once. Material: peripheral blood. The source is a woman older than 75 with acute or convalescent COVID-19.

This chain connects TRBV2 to TRBJ1-5, with D maybe TRBD1 (5 bases). CDR3 length: 14 amino acids. V was clipped by 6 bases and J by 7 bases, with 16 bases between them. Germline V gives CDR1 SNHLY, CDR2 FYNNEI. The CDR3 DNA follows: TGTGCCAGCAGCACTTACGCCGGGGGGCAGCCCCAGCATTTT. Protein: CASSTYAGGQPQHF. The entire variable domain, with the rest obtained from reference TRBV2 and TRBJ1-5, is as follows: EPEVTQTPSHQVTQMGQEVILRCVPISNHLYFYWYRQILGQKVEFLVSFYNNEISEKSEIFDDQFSVERPDGSNFTLKIRSTKLEDSAMYFCASSTYAGGQPQHFGDGTRLSIL.

The rearrangement uses TRBV30 and TRBJ2-6; D perhaps matches TRBD1 (6 bases). Trimming removed 5 bases from V and 0 bases from J, with 8 bases in between. Germline V CDR1 and CDR2: GTSNPN, SVGIG (reference sequence). The CDR3 totals 14 residues. The CDR3 spells CAWQGNSGANVLTF. The CDR3 nucleotides are TGTGCCTGGCAGGGGAACTCTGGGGCCAACGTCCTGACTTTC.

The rearrangement links TRBV18 to TRBJ1-6, with TRBD1 identical over 7 bases. CDR1 KGHSH and CDR2 LQKENI come from the germline V gene. CDR3 length: 15 residues. V was pared by 4 bases and J by 9 bases, with 9 bases of the junction left unmatched. The CDR3 sequence: CASSREGAAASPLHF. The CDR3 bases are TGTGCCAGCTCACGAGAGGGGGCGGCTGCTTCACCCCTCCACTTT.

The CDR3 DNA sequence: TGTGCCAGCAGTTCCAACAGGGTTAACTATGGCTACACCTTC. Protein sequence: CASSSNRVNYGYTF. The chain links TRBV6-5 to TRBJ1-2; D may be TRBD1 (6 bases). The germline gives CDR1 MNHEY, CDR2 SVGAGI. V was clipped by 4 bases and J by 1 base, with 10 bases between them. The CDR3 has 14 residues.

The chain joins TRBV19 to TRBJ1-3, with D maybe TRBD1 (5 bases). V dropped 5 bases and J dropped 1 base, with 18 bases sitting between them. The CDR3 is 17 residues long. Germline CDR1 LNHDA, CDR2 SQIVND (reference sequence). For the CDR3, the DNA is TGTGCCAGTAGTCTACCAGGGCAGGGTGTGTCTGGAAACACCATATATTTT. It specifies CASSLPGQGVSGNTIYF.

This clone is a singleton in its sample. This chain uses TRBV12-3 or TRBV12-4 with TRBJ1-1; 9 nucleotides agree with TRBD1. The length of the CDR3 is 13 residues. Losses at the gene ends were 3 bases for V and 11 bases for J; bases not matched to a gene: 7. This chain's CDR3 is CASSFRQGGLAFF. The CDR3 bases are TGTGCCAGCAGTTTCAGACAGGGGGGATTGGCTTTCTTT.

This chain connects TRBV11-3 to TRBJ2-1; D possibly corresponds to TRBD2 (5 bases). This CDR3 spans 15 amino acids. The V and J ends lost 5 bases and 8 bases respectively, with 19 bases between them. From germline, CDR1 is SGHNT and CDR2 YENEEA. The CDR3 loop is CASSPTHGNVDEQFF. The CDR3 nucleotides are TGTGCCAGCAGCCCCACCCACGGGAATGTCGATGAGCAGTTCTTC.